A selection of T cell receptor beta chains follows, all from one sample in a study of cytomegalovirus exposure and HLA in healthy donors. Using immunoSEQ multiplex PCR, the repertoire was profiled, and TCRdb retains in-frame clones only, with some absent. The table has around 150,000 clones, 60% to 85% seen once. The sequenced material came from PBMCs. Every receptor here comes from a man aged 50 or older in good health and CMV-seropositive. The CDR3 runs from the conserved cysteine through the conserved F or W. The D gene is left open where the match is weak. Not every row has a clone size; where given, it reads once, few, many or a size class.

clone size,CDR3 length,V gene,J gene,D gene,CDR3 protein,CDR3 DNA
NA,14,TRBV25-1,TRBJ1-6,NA,CASSPDGGNSPLHF,TGTGCCAGCAGTCCGGACGGGGGTAATTCACCCCTCCACTTT
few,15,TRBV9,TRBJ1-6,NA,CASSTDHLASSPLHF,TGTGCCAGCAGCACAGACCATCTGGCGAGTTCACCCCTCCACTTT
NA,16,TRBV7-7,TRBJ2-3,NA,CASSPGTAGGTDTQYF,TGTGCTAGCAGCCCAGGGACAGCCGGGGGTACAGATACGCAGTATTTT
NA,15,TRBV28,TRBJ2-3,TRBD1,CASSLRQGGTDTQYF,TGTGCCAGCAGTTTAAGGCAGGGGGGCACAGATACGCAGTATTTT
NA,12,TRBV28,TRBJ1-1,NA,CASSVTVLEAFF,TGTGCCAGCAGTGTGACTGTTTTAGAAGCTTTCTTT
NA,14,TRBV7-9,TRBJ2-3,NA,CASSLERSTDTQYF,TGTGCCAGCAGCTTGGAGCGGAGCACAGATACGCAGTATTTT
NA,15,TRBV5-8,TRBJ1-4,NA,CASSFSGYSREKLFF,TGTGCCAGCAGCTTTTCAGGGTACTCGCGTGAAAAACTGTTTTTT
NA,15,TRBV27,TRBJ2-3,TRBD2,CASRKAGGGGGTQYF,TGTGCCAGCAGGAAAGCGGGAGGGGGCGGGGGGACGCAGTATTTT
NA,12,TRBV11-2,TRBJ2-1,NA,CASSLNTPEQFF,TGTGCCAGCAGCTTAAACACCCCTGAGCAGTTCTTC
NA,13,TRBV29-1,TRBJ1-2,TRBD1,CSVGTGGNYGYTF,TGCAGCGTGGGGACAGGGGGCAACTATGGCTACACCTTC
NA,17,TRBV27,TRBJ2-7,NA,CASSFSPDSLQRDEQYF,TGTGCCAGCAGTTTTAGTCCCGACTCTCTCCAACGGGACGAGCAGTACTTC
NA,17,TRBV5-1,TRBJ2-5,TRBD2,CASSTNPGLARQETQYF,TGCGCCAGCAGTACTAACCCGGGACTAGCGCGACAAGAGACCCAGTACTTC
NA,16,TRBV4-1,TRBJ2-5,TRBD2,CASSQRGAGSGETQYF,TGCGCTAGCAGCCAGCGTGGAGCGGGGAGTGGGGAGACCCAGTACTTC
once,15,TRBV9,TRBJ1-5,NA,CASSTGPAAGQPQHF,TGTGCCAGCAGCACAGGCCCCGCGGCAGGTCAGCCCCAGCATTTT
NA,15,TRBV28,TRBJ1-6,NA,CASSPNGIYNSPLHF,TGTGCCAGCAGCCCCAACGGGATCTATAATTCACCCCTCCACTTT
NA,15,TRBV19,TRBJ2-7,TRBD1,CASSISGQGAYEQYF,TGTGCCAGTAGTATCTCGGGACAGGGGGCTTACGAGCAGTACTTC
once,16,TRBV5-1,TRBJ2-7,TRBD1,CASSASTGVTSYEQYF,TGCGCCAGCAGCGCGTCGACAGGGGTTACCTCCTACGAGCAGTACTTC
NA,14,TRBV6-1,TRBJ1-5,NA,CASSEIGGRQPQHF,TGTGCCAGCAGTGAAATAGGGGGTCGGCAGCCCCAGCATTTT
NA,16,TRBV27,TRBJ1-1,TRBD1,CASSRDRQMGNTEAFF,TGTGCCAGCTCCCGGGACAGGCAAATGGGTAACACTGAAGCTTTCTTT
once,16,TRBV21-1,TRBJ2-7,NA,CASSKDDGTGAYEQYF,TGTGCCAGCAGCAAAGATGATGGGACAGGGGCCTACGAGCAGTACTTC
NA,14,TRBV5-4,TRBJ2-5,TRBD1,CASSPGGVQETQYF,TGTGCCAGCAGCCCAGGGGGAGTTCAAGAGACCCAGTACTTC
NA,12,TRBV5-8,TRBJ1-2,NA,CASSLRTAGYTF,TGTGCCAGCAGCTTAAGGACAGCCGGCTACACCTTC
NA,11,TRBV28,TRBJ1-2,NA,CASSPSRGYTF,TGTGCCAGCAGCCCCTCCAGGGGCTACACCTTC
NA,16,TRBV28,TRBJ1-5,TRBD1,CASSLPPGQDNQPQHF,TGTGCCAGCAGCCTACCCCCGGGACAGGATAATCAGCCCCAGCATTTT
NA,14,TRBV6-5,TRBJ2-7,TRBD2,CASKPPGGLIEQYF,TGTGCCAGCAAACCTCCCGGGGGGTTAATCGAGCAGTACTTC
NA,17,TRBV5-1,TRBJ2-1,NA,CASSFDSWQGGDNEQFF,TGCGCCAGCAGCTTCGACAGTTGGCAGGGGGGTGACAATGAGCAGTTCTTC